Sequencing of this TCR beta chain was carried out in a study of beta chain features in type 1 diabetes. Study results and limitations: Fewer junction insertions and more nucleotide deletions appeared in type 1 diabetes patients. All four CD4+ subsets from Type 1 diabetes patients carried moderately but significantly shorter TCRB CDR3s.

V lost 5 bases, J lost 1 base, and 14 bases stayed unmatched. The V gene's germline CDR1 is SGHTA and CDR2 FQGNSA. The CDR3 consists of 17 residues. Every donor had blood drawn once into heparin, around 100 mL on average. Sorted cells reached over 98% purity in every population. The isolated RNA, all of it, was reverse transcribed, so expressed TCRB transcripts were what got sequenced. Profiling relied on immunoSEQ multiplex PCR, and the TCRdb table lists in-frame clones only, not all of them. Here the sample spans fewer than 650,000 clones, around 16% being singletons. As concerns this clone: The antigen is undetermined.

Sequencing input: naive CD4+ T cells from blood. The sequence was collected from a man aged 18 to 29 in good health. This chain connects TRBV7-2 to TRBJ2-7, with 7 bases identical to TRBD1. The CDR3 DNA is TGTGCCAGCAGCAAAAAAAAGACGGGACAGAGTTCCTACGAGCAGTACTTC. Translation: CASSKKKTGQSSYEQYF.